Below, 30 T cell receptor beta chains from the same sample are listed, as sequenced in a study of T cell repertoires in cytomegalovirus infection. TCRdb fed the reads into MiXCR, producing one record per CDR3 protein. The sample lists a few hundred thousand distinct CDR3 sequences, around 40% occurring once. Antigens for these TCRs are unknown. The material sequenced was cultured PBMCs, taken from culture after CMV antigen stimulation. These receptors were taken from a human donor in good health (CMV status not recorded). Some clones in this sample may be carry-over from other donors' samples.

V usage is TRBV3-1 and J usage is TRBJ1-1, with D uncertain. The CDR3 extends over 11 amino acids. Trimming cost V 3 bases and J 8 bases, with 7 bases left between them. Germline V gene data show CDR1 as LGHDT and CDR2 as YNNKEL (reference sequence). The CDR3 nucleotides read TGTGCCAGCAGCCAGGCAGGAGAAGCTTTCTTT. Protein product: CASSQAGEAFF.

The sample holds a few counts of this clonotype. The V gene is TRBV12-3 or TRBV12-4, the J gene TRBJ1-5, with D possibly matching TRBD1 (5 bases). Trimming took off 3 bases at V and 5 bases at J, with 26 bases between the two ends. CDR3 length equals 19 residues. CDR3 sequence (DNA): TGTGCCAGCAGTTTCTTCTTCTTTGGGAGGCAGGGCCCTTATCAGCCCCAGCATTTT. Its translation is CASSFFFFGRQGPYQPQHF.

This chain joins TRBV7-2 and TRBJ2-1; 8 bases map to TRBD1. Germline V lookup: CDR1 SGHTA, CDR2 FQGNSA. The CDR3 has 16 residues. Unmatched junction bases numbered 3, after V lost 2 bases and J lost 0 bases. The CDR3 sequence: CASSLQGASSYNEQFF. The CDR3 region has the DNA TGTGCCAGCAGCTTACAGGGGGCGAGCTCCTACAATGAGCAGTTCTTC.

J is TRBJ2-3 and V is TRBV12-3 or TRBV12-4; TRBD2 matches 13 bases. Germline trimming cut 2 bases from V and 3 bases from J; bases unmatched to any gene: 2. This CDR3 region has 16 residues. The chain's CDR3 is CASSLWTSGSTDTQYF. DNA of the CDR3: TGTGCCAGCAGTTTATGGACTAGCGGGAGTACAGATACGCAGTATTTT.

The chain links TRBV19 to TRBJ2-5; 9 nucleotides line up with TRBD2. Germline V lookup: CDR1 LNHDA, CDR2 SQIVND (reference sequence). V lost 0 bases, J lost 2 bases, and 10 bases stayed unmatched. The CDR3 has 18 amino acids. CDR3 bases: TGTGCCAGTAGTATAGATCGGTCGCGGGGGGGCCCTCAAGAGACCCAGTACTTC. Protein sequence: CASSIDRSRGGPQETQYF.

The chain carries TRBV5-8 and TRBJ2-3, with TRBD1 matching 10 bases. Germline CDR1 SGHTS, CDR2 YDEGEE. This CDR3 has 17 amino acids. Trimming cost V 2 bases and J 6 bases; bases outside gene matches: 12. This CDR3 is CASSFRDRGLREDTQYF. For the CDR3, the DNA is TGTGCCAGCAGCTTCCGGGACAGGGGATTGAGGGAGGATACGCAGTATTTT.

This chain joins TRBV27 and TRBJ2-5, with TRBD2 as a possible D gene (5 bases). The CDR3 length is 14 residues. Germline loops: CDR1 MNHEY, CDR2 SMNVEV (reference sequence). Trimming left V 6 bases short and J 5 bases short, with 16 bases between. CDR3 residues: CASSPTGWWETQYF. DNA of the CDR3: TGTGCCAGCAGCCCTACGGGGTGGTGGGAGACCCAGTACTTC.

This sequence joins TRBV7-6 and TRBJ2-5; D is tentatively TRBD1 or TRBD2 (6 bases each). The CDR3 runs 14 residues. Germline assignment: CDR1 SGHVS and CDR2 FNYEAQ. The V end was cut by 2 bases, the J end by 4 bases, with 11 bases between. The CDR3 reads CASSLFSGAETQYF. As DNA, the CDR3 is TGTGCCAGCAGCTTATTTTCGGGGGCAGAGACCCAGTACTTC.

There are a few counts of this clonotype. The rearrangement joins TRBV10-2 to TRBJ2-7, with 7 positions matching TRBD2. V trimming: 5 bases; J trimming: 2 bases; junction bases outside the gene matches: 12. The germline V gene encodes CDR1 WSHSY and CDR2 SAAADI. The CDR3 has 16 amino acids. The CDR3 loop is CASSPLLAANPYEQYF. The CDR3 DNA sequence: TGCGCCAGCAGTCCGCTGCTAGCGGCCAACCCCTACGAGCAGTACTTC.

This clonotype was seen a few times. This chain connects TRBV11-2 to TRBJ1-4; D not certain. Germline V CDR1 and CDR2: SGHAT, FQNNGV. The CDR3 has 14 residues. V was pared by 6 bases and J by 8 bases, with 16 bases between. The chain's CDR3 is CASREGPALEKLFF. CDR3 nucleotide sequence: TGTGCCAGCAGAGAGGGCCCAGCCTTGGAAAAACTGTTTTTT.

This rearrangement joins TRBV28 to TRBJ1-1; unclear D gene. Germline V CDR1 and CDR2: MDHEN, SYDVKM. Between the trimmed V and J ends, which lost 10 bases and 4 bases, there was a span of 16 bases. The length of the CDR3 is 13 residues. CDR3 nucleotides: TGTGCCACCTCGGAAGGTCAGCGCACTGAAGCTTTCTTT. It yields the protein CATSEGQRTEAFF.

The V and J genes are TRBV11-3 and TRBJ2-3; 9 nucleotides agree with TRBD1. J gave up 4 bases and V 1 base, and 9 bases lay outside the gene matches. Germline CDR1 reads SGHNT; CDR2 reads YENEEA. This CDR3 has 17 residues. Here the CDR3 reads CASSLAPGQGSADTQYF. The CDR3 DNA follows: TGTGCCAGCAGCTTAGCTCCGGGACAGGGCTCGGCAGATACGCAGTATTTT.

This clonotype was seen a few times. This chain connects TRBV28 to TRBJ2-1; the match to TRBD1 covers 7 bases. With V trimmed by 6 bases and J by 1 base, 15 bases remained unmatched. The CDR3 sequence is 18 residues long. Germline loops: CDR1 MDHEN, CDR2 SYDVKM. Written as DNA, the CDR3 is TGTGCCAGCAGCATGGACCGCCGACAGGGCGCGTCCTACAATGAGCAGTTCTTC. Its protein product is CASSMDRRQGASYNEQFF.

CDR3 nucleotides: TGTGCCAGCAGTTTGATTAGGGGGTTAGACAATGAGCAGTTCTTC. This codes for CASSLIRGLDNEQFF. This chain uses TRBV27 with TRBJ2-1; D may be TRBD1 (6 bases). Germline V gene sequence: CDR1 MNHEY, CDR2 SMNVEV (reference sequence). The length of the CDR3 is 15 residues. Trimming left V 3 bases short and J 5 bases short, with 14 bases between.

This clonotype was found a few times. This chain connects TRBV5-1 to TRBJ1-5; D perhaps matches TRBD1 (5 bases). From germline, CDR1 is SGHRS and CDR2 YFSETQ. The length of the CDR3 is 14 residues. The V end lost 4 bases, the J end lost 4 bases, and 12 bases lay between the germline ends. CDR3 bases: TGCGCCAGCAGCCGGGACGGAAGGAATCAGCCCCAGCATTTT. This translates into CASSRDGRNQPQHF.

This clonotype was found once. V is TRBV12-3 or TRBV12-4 and J is TRBJ2-7, with 11 bases matching TRBD1. J lost 2 bases, V lost 6 bases, and 9 bases had no gene match. The CDR3 covers 16 residues. CDR3 nucleotide sequence: TGTGCCAGCAGCTCCCTCACGGGACAGGGGGCCTACGAGCAGTACTTC. This gives the protein CASSSLTGQGAYEQYF.

The chain combines TRBV24-1 with TRBJ2-1; 7 nucleotides align to TRBD2. Germline V CDR1 and CDR2: KGHDR, SFDVKD. CDR3 length equals 13 residues. V was pared by 9 bases and J by 4 bases, with 5 bases of the junction left unmatched. CDR3: CATGTTSYNEQFF. The DNA of the CDR3 is TGTGCCACCGGGACTACCAGTTACAATGAGCAGTTCTTC.

In this sample, this clonotype turned up once. This chain joins TRBV12-3 or TRBV12-4 and TRBJ1-5; D perhaps matches TRBD1 (5 bases). V shed 8 bases and J shed 5 bases, with 13 bases lying between them. The length of the CDR3 is 13 residues. CDR3 bases: TGTGCCAGCGGCCAGGGTAGGGATCAGCCCCAGCATTTT. Amino acid sequence: CASGQGRDQPQHF.

The chain has TRBV4-1 and TRBJ1-5, with TRBD1 as a possible D gene (5 bases). Germline V CDR1 and CDR2: MGHRA, YSYEKL. The CDR3 contains 15 residues. The V end was cut by 2 bases, the J end by 2 bases, with 10 bases between. The CDR3 nucleotides read TGCGCCAGCAGCCAACCGGGACGGGGCAATCAGCCCCAGCATTTT. Its translation is CASSQPGRGNQPQHF.

CDR3 protein: CASSLEPNYGYTF. The CDR3 DNA sequence: TGTGCCAGCAGCTTGGAGCCTAACTATGGCTACACCTTC. V usage is TRBV5-4 and J usage is TRBJ1-2; D is ambiguous. The CDR3 sequence is 13 residues long. Germline assignment: CDR1 SGHNT and CDR2 YYREEE (reference sequence). With 0 bases removed from V and 0 bases from J, the gap between germline ends came to 3 bases. The whole variable domain, remainder taken from reference TRBV5-4 and TRBJ1-2, is ETGVTQSPTHLIKTRGQQVTLRCSSQSGHNTVSWYQQALGQGPQFIFQYYREEENGRGNFPPRFSGLQFPNYSSELNVNALELDDSALYLCASSLEPNYGYTFGSGTRLTVV.

This clonotype was detected a few times. The V gene is TRBV4-2, the J gene TRBJ2-7, with a possible D match to TRBD2 (7 bases). The CDR3 contains 15 residues. Germline V lookup: CDR1 LGHNA, CDR2 YNFKEQ. V was shortened by 4 bases and J by 0 bases, with 13 bases between the two germline ends. Written as DNA, the CDR3 is TGTGCCAGCAGCCCCAGGGGAGGGGGCTCCTACGAGCAGTACTTC. Translating it yields CASSPRGGGSYEQYF.

The rearrangement joins TRBV12-3 or TRBV12-4 to TRBJ2-1, with TRBD2 as a possible D gene (5 bases). CDR3 size: 12 residues. V lost 3 bases and J 9 bases, leaving 9 bases between the germline ends. As DNA, the CDR3 is TGTGCCAGCAGTTTCACAGAGGGTGAGCAGTTCTTC. This translates into CASSFTEGEQFF.

This clonotype was seen only a few times. This sequence joins TRBV7-2 and TRBJ2-7; either TRBD1 or TRBD2 may fit D (5 bases each). Germline V gene sequence: CDR1 SGHTA, CDR2 FQGNSA. Trimming cost V 5 bases and J 1 base, with 27 bases left between them. The CDR3 extends over 19 amino acids. The CDR3 region has the DNA TGTGCCAGCAGCCTTAGGAGTGGGGACCCTCTGTGGGGTTCCTACGAGCAGTACTTC. Translation gives CASSLRSGDPLWGSYEQYF.

This clonotype was seen more than once but under ten times. CDR3 loop: CSARVSFGGANTGELFF. CDR3 DNA sequence: TGCAGTGCTAGAGTTTCGTTCGGCGGGGCAAACACCGGGGAGCTGTTTTTT. J is TRBJ2-2 and V is TRBV20-1, with a possible D match to TRBD2 (6 bases). V lost 1 base and J 2 bases, leaving 17 bases between the germline ends. This CDR3 is 17 amino acids long. The germline gives CDR1 DFQATT, CDR2 SNEGSKA (reference sequence).

A few counts support this clonotype. In DNA, the CDR3 is TGTGCCAGCAGCACTAGGCTGGGGGAAACTGAAGCTTTCTTT. Translated: CASSTRLGETEAFF. The V and J genes are TRBV7-2 and TRBJ1-1; a possible D gene is TRBD1 (5 bases). Trimming cost V 5 bases and J 5 bases, with 15 bases left between them. The CDR3 runs 14 residues. The germline CDR1 and CDR2 sequences are SGHTA and FQGNSA.

The rearrangement links TRBV12-3 or TRBV12-4 to TRBJ1-4; D is ambiguous. The CDR3 has 13 residues. The V end was cut by 0 bases, the J end by 8 bases, with 7 bases between. This CDR3 reads CASSLAPAEKLFF. The DNA of the CDR3 is TGTGCCAGCAGTTTAGCGCCGGCAGAAAAACTGTTTTTT.

The chain carries TRBV19 and TRBJ1-6; 11 nucleotides align to TRBD1. CDR3 length equals 14 residues. The germline gives CDR1 LNHDA, CDR2 SQIVND (reference sequence). Losses at the gene ends were 8 bases for V and 9 bases for J; bases not matched to a gene: 6. The CDR3 loop is CASEWGQGVSPLHF. The DNA for the CDR3 is TGTGCCAGTGAATGGGGACAGGGGGTTTCACCCCTCCACTTT.

This clonotype was picked up a small number of times. The chain combines TRBV4-2 with TRBJ1-5; a weak D match, TRBD1 (5 bases). Germline V CDR1 and CDR2: LGHNA, YNFKEQ. The ends were cut back, 6 bases at V and 1 base at J, with 19 bases in the middle. This CDR3 comprises 17 residues. The CDR3 bases are TGTGCCAGCAGTTCACTTTCCGGGACGGAGAGCAATCAGCCCCAGCATTTT. This sequence encodes CASSSLSGTESNQPQHF.

This clonotype was seen more than once but under ten times. This chain links TRBV20-1 with TRBJ2-3, with D possibly being TRBD1 or TRBD2 (6 bases each). The CDR3 sequence is 14 residues long. The V gene lost 0 bases and the J gene lost 3 bases, with 10 bases spanning the gap. From germline, CDR1 is DFQATT and CDR2 SNEGSKA (reference sequence). CDR3 DNA sequence: TGCAGTGCTAGAGACTCGGGGGCTACAGATACGCAGTATTTT. This codes for CSARDSGATDTQYF.

The J gene is TRBJ1-1, the V gene TRBV6-2 or TRBV6-3; weak D call: TRBD1 (5 bases). In germline, CDR1 is MNHEY, CDR2 SVGEGT. The CDR3 has 13 residues. V lost 10 bases and J 0 bases, leaving 12 bases between the germline ends. In nucleotides, the CDR3 is TGTGCCACTTGGGGGAGAATGAACACTGAAGCTTTCTTT. It yields the protein CATWGRMNTEAFF.